This TCR beta chain was sequenced for a study of neurological immune-mediated disorders. Per germline, CDR1 SEHNR and CDR2 FQNEAQ (reference sequence). Trimming took 4 bases from V and 5 from J, leaving 14 bases between them. This CDR3 has 14 residues. TCRdb reprocessed the 5' RACE reads via MiXCR and lists one record per CDR3 protein. This repertoire shows roughly 67,000 distinct CDR3 sequences, under 5% found once; its top ten account for around 2.6%. This clonotype rates as medium-sized. The TCR sequence derives from a man between 50 and 59 years old with multiple sclerosis. This chain links TRBV7-9 with TRBJ1-1, with D unresolved. What was sequenced was PBMCs. The CDR3: CASSSVGWKTEAFF. CDR3 sequence (DNA): TGTGCCAGCAGCTCGGTGGGATGGAAGACTGAAGCTTTCTTT.